A selection of T cell receptor beta chains follows, all from one sample in a study of blood T cell repertoires in COVID-19. Libraries were prepared by immunoSEQ multiplex PCR; TCRdb keeps only in-frame clonotypes and omits some of them. This sample has 200,000 to 250,000 clones, with more than 70% found just once. Sequenced input: peripheral blood. These receptor sequences come from a man aged 50 to 59 with active or convalescent COVID-19. CDR3s include the opening cysteine and the closing phenylalanine or tryptophan. D genes are given only for firm matches. Size tells how often a clone was seen (once, few, many) or the class of an expanded clone, and some rows leave it out.

v_call	j_call	d_call	clone_size	cdr3_aa	cdr3_nt
TRBV5-1	TRBJ1-1	NA	NA	CASSLNRVLNTEAFF	TGCGCCAGCAGCTTAAACAGGGTTCTGAACACTGAAGCTTTCTTT
TRBV6-1	TRBJ2-7	NA	NA	CASSETDSFTYEQYF	TGTGCCAGCAGTGAAACGGACAGCTTTACCTACGAGCAGTACTTC
TRBV6-5	TRBJ1-2	TRBD1	NA	CASRAGQGFNGYTF	TGTGCCAGCCGAGCGGGACAGGGTTTCAATGGCTACACCTTC
TRBV7-2	TRBJ2-1	TRBD2	NA	CASSFLTLAGGYNEQFF	TGTGCCAGCAGCTTCTTGACTCTAGCGGGGGGGTACAATGAGCAGTTCTTC
TRBV30	TRBJ1-2	TRBD1	once	CAWDFGRTGRGYTF	TGTGCCTGGGACTTCGGGAGGACAGGGCGCGGCTACACCTTC
TRBV14	TRBJ2-5	NA	NA	CASKPTGQGLKTQYF	TGTGCCAGCAAACCGACGGGGCAGGGGCTAAAGACCCAGTACTTC
TRBV7-2	TRBJ2-7	NA	NA	CASSPRRGPSYEQYF	TGTGCCAGCAGTCCGAGGAGGGGCCCCTCCTACGAGCAGTACTTC
TRBV5-5	TRBJ1-2	NA	NA	CASSLQGKIGLDGYTF	TGTGCCAGCAGCTTACAGGGTAAAATCGGGTTAGATGGCTACACCTTC
TRBV4-3	TRBJ2-7	TRBD2	NA	CASSQDLAGSPYEQYF	TGCGCCAGCAGCCAAGATTTAGCGGGGTCCCCCTACGAGCAGTACTTC
TRBV13	TRBJ2-1	NA	NA	CASSLRRGFFQSYNEQFF	TGTGCCAGCAGCTTAAGGCGCGGGTTTTTTCAATCCTACAATGAGCAGTTCTTC
TRBV6-5	TRBJ1-3	NA	NA	CASSRGPSPGNTIYF	TGTGCCAGCAGTAGAGGTCCTTCCCCTGGAAACACCATATATTTT
TRBV3-1/TRBV3-2	TRBJ2-3	NA	NA	CASRGAGTDTQYF	TGTGCCAGCAGGGGGGCGGGCACAGATACGCAGTATTTT
TRBV19	TRBJ2-2	NA	NA	CASRSVGAGTGELFF	TGTGCCAGTAGATCAGTGGGGGCCGGAACCGGGGAGCTGTTTTTT
TRBV5-6	TRBJ1-4	TRBD1	NA	CASSFGTGYRRNEKLFF	TGTGCCAGCAGCTTCGGGACAGGGTATCGTAGGAATGAAAAACTGTTTTTT